Sequencing of this TCR beta chain was carried out in a study of blood T cell repertoires in COVID-19. The overall study: Acute and convalescent COVID-19 specimens originated in the United States, Italy and Spain. Sample material is recorded as cDNA or gDNA derived from T cells, B-cell-depleted T cells, or PBMCs.

Assay: immunoSEQ multiplex PCR; the TCRdb copy retains only in-frame clones and omits some. The sample has about 360,000 clones, approximately 86% seen once; the top ten hold 7% to 7.5%. This clonotype was sampled from a woman in her sixties or seventies with COVID-19, enrolled during active disease. Sequencing was done on a sample of peripheral blood.

CDR3 sequence: CASSMKGFYSPLHF. The CDR3 DNA reads as TGTGCCAGTAGTATGAAGGGGTTTTATTCACCCCTCCACTTT. V is TRBV19 and J is TRBJ1-6, with D possibly TRBD1 on 5 matching bases. Germline lookup yields CDR1 LNHDA and CDR2 SQIVND (reference sequence). Trimming removed 3 bases from V and 8 bases from J, with 11 bases in between. This CDR3 spans 14 amino acids.